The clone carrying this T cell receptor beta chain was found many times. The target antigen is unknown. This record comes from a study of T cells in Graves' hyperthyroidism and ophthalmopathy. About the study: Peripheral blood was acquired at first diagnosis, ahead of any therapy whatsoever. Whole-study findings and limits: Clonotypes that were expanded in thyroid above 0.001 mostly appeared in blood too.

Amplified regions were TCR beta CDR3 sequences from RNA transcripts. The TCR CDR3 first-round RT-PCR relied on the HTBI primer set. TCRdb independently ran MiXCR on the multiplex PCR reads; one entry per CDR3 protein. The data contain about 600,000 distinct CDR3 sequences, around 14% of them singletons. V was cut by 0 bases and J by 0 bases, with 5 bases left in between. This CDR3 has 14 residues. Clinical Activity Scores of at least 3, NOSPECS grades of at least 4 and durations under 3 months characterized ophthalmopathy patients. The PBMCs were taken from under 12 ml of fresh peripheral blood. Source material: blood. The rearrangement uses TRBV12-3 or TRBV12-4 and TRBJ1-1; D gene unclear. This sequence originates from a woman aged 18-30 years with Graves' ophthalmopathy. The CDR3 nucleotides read TGTGCCAGCAGTTTAGCGTACATGAACACTGAAGCTTTCTTT. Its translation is CASSLAYMNTEAFF.